This TCR beta chain was recorded in a study of blood T cell repertoires in COVID-19. Study in general: Acute and convalescent COVID-19 samples came from the United States, Italy and Spain. Sources were T cells, B-cell-depleted T cells, or PBMCs; the material itself was cDNA or gDNA.

Original handling: Researchers report that nucleated cell counts were estimated from reference gene primer amplification. Measured with immunoSEQ multiplex PCR; TCRdb has only the in-frame clones, and not every one. D and trimming come from the DNA, and the V and J calls and clone size come from that table. Here the sample spans about 81,000 clones, roughly 80% being singletons. CDR3 length: 17 amino acids. Unmatched junction bases numbered 9, after V lost 1 base and J lost 4 bases. The germline CDR1 and CDR2 sequences are MGHRA and YSYEKL. The chain is built from TRBV4-1 and TRBJ2-5; the match to TRBD1 covers 10 bases. Specimen: peripheral blood. This TCR came from a human donor in a cohort sampled during active COVID-19. CDR3 in DNA: TGCGCCAGCAGCCAAGGGGGGGGACAGGGGTTTGGAGAGACCCAGTACTTC. This gives the protein CASSQGGGQGFGETQYF.